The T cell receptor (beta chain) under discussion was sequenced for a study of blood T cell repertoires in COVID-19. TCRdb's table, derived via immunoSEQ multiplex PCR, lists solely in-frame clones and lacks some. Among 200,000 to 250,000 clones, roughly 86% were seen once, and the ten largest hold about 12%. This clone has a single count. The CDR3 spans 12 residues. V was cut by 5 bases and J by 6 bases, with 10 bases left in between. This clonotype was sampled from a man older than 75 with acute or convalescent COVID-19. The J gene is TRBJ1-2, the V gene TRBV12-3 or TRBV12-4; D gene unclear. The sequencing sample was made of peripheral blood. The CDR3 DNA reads TGTGCCAGCAGTGGGCTGGAGGATGGCTACACCTTC. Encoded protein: CASSGLEDGYTF.